This section outlines one T cell receptor (beta chain) sequence together with its context. The antigen is unknown. The data belong to a study of T cells expressing NK-cell markers. Study-level points and caveats: Unclear, still, was the HCMV specificity of the expanded NKG2C+ T cell clones.

TCRdb re-called the 5' RACE reads and shows each CDR3 protein once, DNA omitted. The sample totals hundreds of thousands of distinct CDR3 sequences. From germline, CDR1 is KGHSH and CDR2 LQKENI. CDR3 length: 15 amino acids. This chain connects TRBV18 to TRBJ2-1; TCRdb reports TRBD1, a call that lacks DNA to check it against. The sample taken for sequencing was blood T cells: a sorted CD56 or NKG2C T cell subset, CD4+ or CD8+ T cells, or bulk PBMC T cells (not recorded which). This TCR came from a woman aged 18-70 years in good health. The CDR3 spells CASSPRTEMYNEQFF.